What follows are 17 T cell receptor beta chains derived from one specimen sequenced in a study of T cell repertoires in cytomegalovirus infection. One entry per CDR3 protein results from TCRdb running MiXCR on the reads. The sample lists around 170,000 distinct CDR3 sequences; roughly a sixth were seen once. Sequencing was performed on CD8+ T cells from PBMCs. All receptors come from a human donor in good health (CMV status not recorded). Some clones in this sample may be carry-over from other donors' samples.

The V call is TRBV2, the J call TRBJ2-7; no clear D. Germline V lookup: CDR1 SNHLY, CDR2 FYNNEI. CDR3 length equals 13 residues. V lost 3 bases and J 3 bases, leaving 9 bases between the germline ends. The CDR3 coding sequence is TGTGCCAGCAGTGACCTAGAGGACTACGAGCAGTACTTC. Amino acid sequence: CASSDLEDYEQYF.

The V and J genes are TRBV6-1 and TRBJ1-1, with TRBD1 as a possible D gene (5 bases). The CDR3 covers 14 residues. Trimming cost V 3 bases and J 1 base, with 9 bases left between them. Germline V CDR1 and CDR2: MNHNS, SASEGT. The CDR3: CASSEGQGNTEAFF. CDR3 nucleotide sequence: TGTGCCAGCAGTGAGGGGCAGGGGAACACTGAAGCTTTCTTT.

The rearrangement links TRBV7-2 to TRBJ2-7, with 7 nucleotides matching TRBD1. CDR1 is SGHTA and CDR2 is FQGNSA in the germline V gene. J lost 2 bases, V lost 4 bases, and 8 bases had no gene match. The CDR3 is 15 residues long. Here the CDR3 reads CASSWDLGTAYEQYF. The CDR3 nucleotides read TGTGCCAGCAGCTGGGACCTAGGGACAGCCTACGAGCAGTACTTC. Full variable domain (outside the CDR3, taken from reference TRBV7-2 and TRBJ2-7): GAGVSQSPSNKVTEKGKDVELRCDPISGHTALYWYRQSLGQGLEFLIYFQGNSAPDKSGLPSDRFSAERTGGSVSTLTIQRTQQEDSAVYLCASSWDLGTAYEQYFGPGTRLTVT.

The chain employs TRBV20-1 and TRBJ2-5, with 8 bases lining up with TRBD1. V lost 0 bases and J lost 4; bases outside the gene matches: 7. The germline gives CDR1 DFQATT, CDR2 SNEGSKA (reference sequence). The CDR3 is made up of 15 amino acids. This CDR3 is CSARDRQGSLETQYF. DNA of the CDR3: TGCAGTGCTAGAGACCGACAGGGGTCATTAGAGACCCAGTACTTC.

The CDR3, as DNA: TGCGCCAGCAGCTTGGCCACTAGCGGGGCCCCTATCTACAATGAGCAGTTCTTC. Residues: CASSLATSGAPIYNEQFF. V and J are TRBV5-1 and TRBJ2-1; 10 bases match TRBD2. In germline, CDR1 is SGHRS, CDR2 YFSETQ. This CDR3 has 18 amino acids. V shed 0 bases, J shed 3 bases, and the junction held 9 bases outside the gene matches.

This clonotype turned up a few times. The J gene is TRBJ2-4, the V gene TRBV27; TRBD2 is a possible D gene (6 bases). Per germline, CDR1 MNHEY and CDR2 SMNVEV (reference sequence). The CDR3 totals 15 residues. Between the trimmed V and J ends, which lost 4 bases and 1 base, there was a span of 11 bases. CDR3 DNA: TGTGCCAGCAGTTCCCCGGAGGGGGCCAAAAACATTCAGTACTTC. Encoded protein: CASSSPEGAKNIQYF.

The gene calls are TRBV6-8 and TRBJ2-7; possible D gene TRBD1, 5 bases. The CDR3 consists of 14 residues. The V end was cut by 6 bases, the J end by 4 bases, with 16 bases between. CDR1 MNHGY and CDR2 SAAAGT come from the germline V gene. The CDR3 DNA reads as TGTGCCAGCAGAGGGCAGGGTGATCGATACGAGCAGTACTTC. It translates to CASRGQGDRYEQYF.

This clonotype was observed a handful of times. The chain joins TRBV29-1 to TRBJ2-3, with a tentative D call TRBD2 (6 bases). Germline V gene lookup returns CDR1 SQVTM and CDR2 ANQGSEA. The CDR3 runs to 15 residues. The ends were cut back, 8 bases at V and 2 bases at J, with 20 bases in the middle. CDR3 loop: CSPILGGGTTDTQYF. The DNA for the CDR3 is TGCAGCCCCATCTTGGGTGGGGGGACCACAGATACGCAGTATTTT.

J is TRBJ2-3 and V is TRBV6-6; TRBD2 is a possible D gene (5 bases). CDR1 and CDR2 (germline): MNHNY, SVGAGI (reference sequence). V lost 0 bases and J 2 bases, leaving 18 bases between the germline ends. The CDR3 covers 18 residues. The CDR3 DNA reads TGTGCCAGCAGTTACTCGACCAGCGGTCATACCATCACAGATACGCAGTATTTT. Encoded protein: CASSYSTSGHTITDTQYF.

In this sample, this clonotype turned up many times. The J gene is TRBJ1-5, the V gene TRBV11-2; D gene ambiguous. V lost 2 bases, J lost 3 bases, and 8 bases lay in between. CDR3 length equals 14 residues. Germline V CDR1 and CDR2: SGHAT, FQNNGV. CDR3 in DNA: TGTGCCAGCAGCTTATCCGGGTACAATCAGCCCCAGCATTTT. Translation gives CASSLSGYNQPQHF.

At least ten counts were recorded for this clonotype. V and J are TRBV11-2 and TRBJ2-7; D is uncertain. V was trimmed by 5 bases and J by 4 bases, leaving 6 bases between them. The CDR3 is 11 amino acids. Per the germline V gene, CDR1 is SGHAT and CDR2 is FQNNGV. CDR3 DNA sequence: TGTGCCAGCAGCGCATATTACGAGCAGTACTTC. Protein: CASSAYYEQYF. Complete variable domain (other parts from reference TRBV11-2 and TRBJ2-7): EAGVAQSPRYKIIEKRQSVAFWCNPISGHATLYWYQQILGQGPKLLIQFQNNGVVDDSQLPKDRFSAERLKGVDSTLKIQPAKLEDSAVYLCASSAYYEQYFGPGTRLTVT.

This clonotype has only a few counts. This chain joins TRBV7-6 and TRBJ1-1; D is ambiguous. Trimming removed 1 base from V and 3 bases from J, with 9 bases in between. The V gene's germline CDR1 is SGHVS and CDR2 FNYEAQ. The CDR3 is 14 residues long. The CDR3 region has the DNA TGTGCCAGCAGCTTAGGGCCCGAGGACACTGAAGCTTTCTTT. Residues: CASSLGPEDTEAFF.

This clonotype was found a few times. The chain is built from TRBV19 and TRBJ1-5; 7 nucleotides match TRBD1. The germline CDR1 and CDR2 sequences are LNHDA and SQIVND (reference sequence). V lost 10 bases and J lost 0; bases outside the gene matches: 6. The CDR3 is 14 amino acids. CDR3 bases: TGTGCCACCTGGGACAGTTATAGCAATCAGCCCCAGCATTTT. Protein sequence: CATWDSYSNQPQHF.

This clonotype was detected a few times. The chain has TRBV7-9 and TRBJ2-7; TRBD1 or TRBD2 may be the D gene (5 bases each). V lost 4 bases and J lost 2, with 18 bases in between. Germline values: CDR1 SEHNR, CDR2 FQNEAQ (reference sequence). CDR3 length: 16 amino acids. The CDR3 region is CASSSSEGQGAYEQYF. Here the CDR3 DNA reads TGTGCCAGCAGCTCCTCGGAAGGGCAGGGAGCCTACGAGCAGTACTTC. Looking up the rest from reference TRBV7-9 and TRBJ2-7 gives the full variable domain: DTGVSQNPRHKITKRGQNVTFRCDPISEHNRLYWYRQTLGQGPEFLTYFQNEAQLEKSRLLSDRFSAERPKGSFSTLEIQRTEQGDSAMYLCASSSSEGQGAYEQYFGPGTRLTVT.

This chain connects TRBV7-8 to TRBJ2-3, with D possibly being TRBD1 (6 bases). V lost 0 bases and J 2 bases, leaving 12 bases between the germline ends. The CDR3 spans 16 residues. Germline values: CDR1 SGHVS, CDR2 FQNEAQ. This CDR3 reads CASSLAGQTITDTQYF. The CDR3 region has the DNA TGTGCCAGCAGCTTAGCCGGACAGACAATCACAGATACGCAGTATTTT.

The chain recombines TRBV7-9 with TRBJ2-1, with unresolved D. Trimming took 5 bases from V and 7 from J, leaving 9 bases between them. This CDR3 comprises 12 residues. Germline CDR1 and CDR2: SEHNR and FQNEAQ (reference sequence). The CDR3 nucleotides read TGTGCCAGCAGCACCCAGGTTAATGAGCAGTTCTTC. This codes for CASSTQVNEQFF.

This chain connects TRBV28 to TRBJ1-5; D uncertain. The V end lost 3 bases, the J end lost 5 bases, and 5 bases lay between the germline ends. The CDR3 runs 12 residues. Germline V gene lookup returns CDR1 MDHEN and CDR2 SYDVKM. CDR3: CASSFSYQPQHF. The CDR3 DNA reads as TGTGCCAGCAGTTTCTCCTATCAGCCCCAGCATTTT.